This T cell receptor beta chain was sequenced for a study of blood T cell repertoires in COVID-19 (dated by TCRdb to the early 2020s). Regarding the research as a whole: Samples covering the acute and convalescent phases of COVID-19 were provided by collaborators in the United States, Italy and Spain. The material from the prospective study consisted of cDNA or gDNA derived from T cells, B-cell-depleted T cells, or PBMCs. The dataset comprised deeply sampled blood TCRbeta repertoires from subjects exposed to, actively infected with, or recovered from COVID-19. The repertoires were released in a freely available public database intended as a resource for research on the immune response to SARS-CoV-2. Samples came from the ongoing ImmuneRACE study (first 160 participants) plus 1,254 subjects from 6 global collaborators. The sample metadata nearly always contained a de-identified subject ID, COVID-19 status, age in years and sex. Where available, HLA class I and class II types were obtained from metadata supplied by the sample provider rather than from assay-based typing. Points the paper makes about the study in general: How much clinical and demographic metadata was included differed by source and by participant, and the metadata was provided uncurated.

TCRbeta CDR3 regions were amplified from genomic DNA by means of the immunoSEQ Assay, a bias-controlled multiplex PCR. From the authors' description of their analysis: The number of nucleated cells in each sample was estimated by amplification of reference gene primers within the assay. Sequence reads were collapsed and filtered to measure the absolute abundance of every unique TCRbeta CDR3 rearrangement. For each sample, productive Simpson clonality was calculated by taking the square root of Simpson's diversity index across productive rearrangements. TCRdb re-hosts the immuneACCESS table, in-frame sequences only. Its copies lack some clones; in the studies checked, an unresolved V gene accounts for under half of them, and the cause for the rest is not known. Clonal size and the V and J genes are those of that table, whereas D and trimming came from the DNA. This sample holds 80,000 to 85,000 clones; approximately 80% were observed only once. The ten largest clones add up to around 13% of the sample.

V trim: 0 bases; J trim: 4 bases; unmatched bases: 7. CDR1 and CDR2, per the germline V gene, are MNHEY and SVGAGI. The CDR3 covers 16 residues, taking in both the cysteine and the phenylalanine. Only the CDR3 region is kept as DNA, spanning 48 bases read in frame from base 1. This clone has just a few counts. What this receptor recognizes is not known. Base qualities are not recorded, but no much larger clone differs from it by a single base. Collaborating institutions collected whole blood in K2EDTA tubes following their own protocols. For TCRbeta analysis, collaborator samples were shipped as frozen whole blood, as isolated PBMCs, or as DNA extracted from either sample type.

The sequencing input was peripheral blood. This clonotype was obtained from a human donor in a cohort sampled during active COVID-19. This chain is built from TRBV6-5 and TRBJ1-2, and 8 bases in between align with TRBD1. DNA sequence: TGTGCCAGCAGTTACTCAGCAGGGGGCTTCGCCTATGGCTACACCTTC. Translation gives CASSYSAGGFAYGYTF.